These 21 T cell receptor beta chains came from one sample sequenced in a study of vaccination effects on CD4 cells after COVID-19. TCRdb's table, derived via immunoSEQ multiplex PCR, lists solely in-frame clones and lacks some. The table includes about 79,000 clones, roughly 80% detected once. Viral peptide pool expansion of antigen-specific CD4+ T cells preceded sequencing in the ViraFEST assay. Scientists isolated CD4+ T cells after a roughly 9-day culture period ended. Their antigens are not known. The sequences come from CD4+ T cells from PBMCs cultured with HCoV-229E spike peptides, collected before COVID-19 vaccination. Receptors were obtained from a human donor who received a COVID-19 vaccine.

The gene calls are TRBV27 and TRBJ2-2; 9 bases are a match to TRBD1. This CDR3 is built from 16 residues. Germline V lookup: CDR1 MNHEY, CDR2 SMNVEV (reference sequence). With 8 bases clipped from V and 6 bases from J, the junction kept 13 bases outside the gene matches. CDR3 amino acids: CASWTGTGRVAGELFF. The CDR3 DNA follows: TGTGCCAGCTGGACCGGGACAGGGAGGGTCGCCGGGGAGCTGTTTTTT.

J is TRBJ1-2 and V is TRBV10-3; D not certain. V gave up 0 bases and J gave up 5 bases, with 13 bases separating them. This CDR3 contains 15 residues. CDR1 and CDR2 from the germline V gene are ENHRY and SYGVKD. CDR3 protein: CAISESWAGEYGYTF. The CDR3 DNA reads as TGTGCCATCAGTGAGTCTTGGGCAGGAGAGTATGGCTACACCTTC.

The chain is built from TRBV5-1 and TRBJ2-5, with D perhaps TRBD2 (5 bases). The CDR3 is 14 residues long. V lost 7 bases and J lost 2, with 15 bases in between. CDR1 is SGHRS, CDR2 YFSETQ, per germline. CDR3 protein: CASRIPGVQETQYF. CDR3 in DNA: TGCGCCAGCCGAATTCCCGGGGTACAAGAGACCCAGTACTTC.

This chain joins TRBV4-1 and TRBJ1-4; D unclear. Trimming cost V 1 base and J 0 bases, with 18 bases left between them. The CDR3 length is 19 residues. Germline V lookup: CDR1 MGHRA, CDR2 YSYEKL. The CDR3 region has the DNA TGCGCCAGCAGCCAAGTCCCCTCCGGACGGGGTGCAACTAATGAAAAACTGTTTTTT. It specifies CASSQVPSGRGATNEKLFF.

CDR3 region: CASLRSAGETQYF. The CDR3 nucleotides are TGTGCCAGCTTACGGAGCGCCGGGGAGACCCAGTACTTC. The chain employs TRBV18 and TRBJ2-5; D is ambiguous. The V gene's germline CDR1 is KGHSH and CDR2 LQKENI. The CDR3 covers 13 residues. V gave up 7 bases and J gave up 5 bases, with 14 bases separating them.

The chain uses TRBV18 and TRBJ2-7, with D perhaps TRBD2 (5 bases). The ends were cut back, 3 bases at V and 7 bases at J, with 16 bases in the middle. Germline loops: CDR1 KGHSH, CDR2 LQKENI. The CDR3 has 14 amino acids. The CDR3 DNA is TGTGCCAGCTCACCCGGACCGCCGACGGGGGAGCAGTACGTC. Translating gives CASSPGPPTGEQYV.

The rearrangement uses TRBV28 and TRBJ2-7; D might be TRBD1 or TRBD2, each matching 7 bases. V dropped 3 bases and J dropped 2 bases, with 23 bases sitting between them. Germline loops: CDR1 MDHEN, CDR2 SYDVKM. The CDR3 is made up of 18 amino acids. CDR3: CASSFHQNPGGGAYEQYV. The CDR3 nucleotides read TGTGCCAGCAGTTTCCACCAGAACCCAGGGGGGGGTGCCTACGAGCAGTACGTC.

The V call is TRBV10-2, the J call TRBJ1-3; D unresolved. V was cut by 9 bases and J by 0 bases, with 15 bases left in between. The CDR3 extends over 15 amino acids. Germline V lookup: CDR1 WSHSY, CDR2 SAAADI. The CDR3 bases are TGCGCCAGGGTCGAGGCAACTTTCTCTGGAAACACCATATATTTT. Encoded protein: CARVEATFSGNTIYF.

This sequence joins TRBV3-1 (or the pseudogene TRBV3-2) and TRBJ1-2, with 7 nucleotides matching TRBD1. Germline CDR1 reads LGHDT; CDR2 reads YNNKEL (reference sequence). The CDR3 runs 13 residues. Trimming removed 6 bases from V and 8 bases from J; junction bases left unmatched: 9. CDR3 bases: TGTGCCAGCAGTCGACAGGGAGTGGACGGCTACACCTTC. It translates to CASSRQGVDGYTF.

This rearrangement joins TRBV30 to TRBJ1-4, with 7 nucleotides matching TRBD1. The CDR3 is made up of 13 amino acids. Unmatched junction bases numbered 8, after V lost 6 bases and J lost 7 bases. From germline, CDR1 is GTSNPN and CDR2 SVGIG (reference sequence). Here the CDR3 reads CACHDRVGEKLFF. The CDR3, as DNA: TGTGCCTGCCATGACAGGGTTGGTGAAAAACTGTTTTTT.

The rearrangement uses TRBV7-2 and TRBJ2-5; D unclear. Trimming pared 2 bases from V and 5 bases from J, leaving 9 bases between. There are 13 residues in the CDR3. The germline V gene encodes CDR1 SGHTA and CDR2 FQGNSA. CDR3 DNA sequence: TGTGCCAGCAGCTTATCTAGGCGGGAGACCCAGTACTTC. This codes for CASSLSRRETQYF.

The chain joins TRBV5-1 to TRBJ1-3; no definite D call. V lost 0 bases and J 0 bases, leaving 13 bases between the germline ends. Germline V gives CDR1 SGHRS, CDR2 YFSETQ. CDR3 size: 17 residues. The CDR3 DNA is TGCGCCAGCAGCTTGGGCCCTGTGGCCAACTCTGGAAACACCATATATTTT. Its translation: CASSLGPVANSGNTIYF.

This clone has more than one count but fewer than ten. The chain carries TRBV3-1 (or the pseudogene TRBV3-2) and TRBJ1-3; D unclear. CDR3 length: 13 amino acids. Trimming shortened V by 2 bases and J by 5 bases, and 7 bases separated the two germline ends. CDR1 is LGHDT and CDR2 is YNNKEL in the germline V gene (reference sequence). Here the CDR3 reads CASSQNNRNTIYF. The DNA of the CDR3 is TGTGCCAGCAGCCAAAATAACAGAAACACCATATATTTT.

This sequence joins TRBV7-3 and TRBJ2-1, with D perhaps TRBD2 (6 bases). Per germline, CDR1 SGHTA and CDR2 FQGTGA. V dropped 5 bases and J dropped 3 bases, with 23 bases sitting between them. The CDR3 runs 18 residues. The CDR3 DNA reads TGTGCCAGCAGCCAACAGACCCTGCGGGGCCACCTCTACAATGAGCAGTTCTTC. Translating gives CASSQQTLRGHLYNEQFF.

V and J are TRBV18 and TRBJ1-2; 7 bases line up with TRBD1. Trimming at V came to 1 base and at J to 6 bases, leaving 2 bases not matched to a gene. Germline CDR1 KGHSH, CDR2 LQKENI. The CDR3 consists of 13 residues. CDR3 loop: CASSPRDSNGYTF. CDR3 coding DNA: TGTGCCAGCTCACCACGGGACAGCAATGGCTACACCTTC.

This chain connects TRBV28 to TRBJ1-5; TRBD1 might be the D (6 bases). From germline, CDR1 is MDHEN and CDR2 SYDVKM. The CDR3 loop spans 14 amino acids. Trimming took 6 bases from V and 1 from J, leaving 10 bases between them. CDR3: CASSRGKSNQPQHF. The CDR3 coding sequence is TGTGCCAGCAGCAGGGGAAAGAGCAATCAGCCCCAGCATTTT.

The chain uses TRBV27 and TRBJ2-5; D not certain. V was pared by 6 bases and J by 9 bases, with 17 bases between. Germline CDR1 is MNHEY and CDR2 is SMNVEV (reference sequence). The CDR3 runs 13 residues. This CDR3 is CASSRSSTVPQYF. DNA for the CDR3: TGTGCCAGCAGCCGATCCAGTACAGTTCCCCAGTACTTC.

This clone showed up just a few times. The chain uses TRBV7-6 and TRBJ1-4; D might be TRBD1 (6 bases). Per the germline V gene, CDR1 is SGHVS and CDR2 is FNYEAQ. The CDR3 loop spans 16 amino acids. V lost 3 bases and J lost 4, with 15 bases in between. The CDR3 DNA sequence: TGTGCCAGCAGCTTTCGCATACAGGGTGATAATGAAAAACTGTTTTTT. Translating gives CASSFRIQGDNEKLFF.

V and J are TRBV5-8 and TRBJ2-1; 12 bases fit TRBD1. V lost 0 bases and J lost 4; bases outside the gene matches: 5. This CDR3 is built from 17 residues. Germline CDR1 reads SGHTS; CDR2 reads YDEGEE. This CDR3 reads CASSLGDRGHRYNEQFF. CDR3 in DNA: TGTGCCAGCAGCTTGGGGGACAGGGGGCATCGTTACAATGAGCAGTTCTTC.

The genes are TRBV4-2 and TRBJ2-5; D is unresolved. This CDR3 comprises 15 residues. Germline CDR1 and CDR2: LGHNA and YNFKEQ. V was trimmed by 4 bases and J by 5 bases, leaving 17 bases between them. The DNA for the CDR3 is TGTGCCAGCAGCCCCAGATGGGGTACGGTTGAGACCCAGTACTTC. Its translation is CASSPRWGTVETQYF.

This clone was counted a few times. The chain's CDR3 is CASSLLQRGGRETQYF. The CDR3 DNA sequence: TGTGCCAGCAGTTTATTACAGCGGGGGGGGCGAGAGACCCAGTACTTC. The V gene is TRBV27, the J gene TRBJ2-5, with TRBD2 identical over 10 bases. This CDR3 spans 16 amino acids. Looked up from germline, CDR1 is MNHEY and CDR2 is SMNVEV (reference sequence). V shed 1 base, J shed 4 bases, and the junction held 6 bases outside the gene matches.